Following are 3 T cell receptor beta chains from one sample sequenced in a study of regulatory T cells in long-lasting Graves disease. The time point denotes: newly diagnosed GD, antithyroid drugs for less than 3 months. Extracted RNA from PBMCs served as the source of the TCR library. Investigators prepared the TCR beta libraries by applying iRepertoire HTBI primers and Arm-PCR of CDR3 regions. MiXCR, run by TCRdb on the multiplex PCR reads, gives a single entry per CDR3 protein. The sample records about 530,000 distinct CDR3 sequences, roughly a sixth being singletons. These data were also filed under a second study, of T cells in Graves' hyperthyroidism and ophthalmopathy.

The source was peripheral blood mononuclear cells (PBMCs), collected at new diagnosis, from a patient treated with antithyroid drugs. All receptors come from a woman aged 40 to 65 with Graves disease.

This clonotype was detected many times. The chain has TRBV7-8 and TRBJ2-7; 9 bases map to TRBD1. Trimming cost V 4 bases and J 7 bases; bases outside gene matches: 11. Germline V lookup: CDR1 SGHVS, CDR2 FQNEAQ. This CDR3 has 15 residues. The DNA for the CDR3 is TGTGCCAGCAGCTCTGGGACAGGGTTGACGGATGAGCAGTACTTC. This codes for CASSSGTGLTDEQYF.

This clonotype was found many times. The chain links TRBV28 to TRBJ2-4; D might be TRBD2 (5 bases). V lost 3 bases to trimming and J lost 0 bases, with 9 bases between them. The CDR3 has 15 amino acids. CDR1 is MDHEN, CDR2 SYDVKM, per germline. The CDR3: CASSFGLEAKNIQYF. CDR3 DNA sequence: TGTGCCAGCAGTTTTGGACTTGAAGCCAAAAACATTCAGTACTTC.

CDR3 bases: TGTGCCAGCAGCCAAGTTCTCCGGGATGGCTACACCTTC. As protein: CASSQVLRDGYTF. This rearrangement joins TRBV14 to TRBJ1-2; the D is unclear. The CDR3 contains 13 residues. The germline V gene encodes CDR1 SGHDN and CDR2 FVKESK. The V end was cut by 1 base, the J end by 6 bases, with 9 bases between.